A single sample gave rise to the 29 T cell receptor beta chains below, sequenced in a study of CDR3 diversity in severe acne. Each CDR3 protein gets one entry after TCRdb re-called the PCR reads with MiXCR. The sample holds roughly 100,000 distinct CDR3 sequences, 51% seen once. Sequenced material: blood. These receptors all stem from a male donor with acne.

DNA of the CDR3: TGTGCCAGCAGCTTGGATTTCTCCGCCGAGTATGGCTACACCTTC. This translates into CASSLDFSAEYGYTF. V and J are TRBV13 and TRBJ1-2; D gene ambiguous. Germline loops: CDR1 PRHDT, CDR2 FYEKMQ (reference sequence). The length of the CDR3 is 15 residues. Between the trimmed V and J ends, which lost 3 bases and 5 bases, there was a span of 16 bases.

With respect to this clonotype: Being one base from a much bigger clone, this may be a read error. The genes are TRBV9 and TRBJ2-3; D gene ambiguous. The CDR3 runs 15 residues. Germline V lookup: CDR1 SGDLS, CDR2 YYNGEE. Trimming removed 4 bases from V and 6 bases from J, with 18 bases in between. The chain's CDR3 is CASSIVSTRRDTQYF. CDR3 DNA sequence: TGTGCCAGCAGCATAGTATCTACCCGTCGGGATACGCAGTATTTT.

This clonotype was counted between two and nine times. The chain combines TRBV5-5 with TRBJ1-4, with 8 bases that match TRBD1. The CDR3 extends over 15 amino acids. Germline CDR1 SGHKS, CDR2 YYEKEE (reference sequence). The junction had 1 base not matched to a gene; V was cut back by 0 bases and J by 3 bases. In DNA, the CDR3 is TGTGCCAGCAGCTTGGGGGACAGGCCTAATGAAAAACTGTTTTTT. This gives the protein CASSLGDRPNEKLFF.

Regarding this clonotype: This may be a read error, as it is one base from a much larger clone. This chain connects TRBV2 to TRBJ2-5, with a possible D match to TRBD2 (5 bases). Germline CDR1 and CDR2: SNHLY and FYNNEI. The CDR3 has 15 amino acids. The CDR3 nucleotides are TGTGCCAGCACGGTCTGGGAGCACCCGGAGGAGACCCGGTACTTC. As protein: CASTVWEHPEETRYF.

As regards this clonotype: This may come from a read error, since a much larger clone is one base off. This CDR3 reads CSARDRFGSTDTRYF. CDR3 nucleotide sequence: TGCAGTGCTAGGGACAGGTTTGGTAGCACAGATACGCGGTATTTT. The gene calls are TRBV20-1 and TRBJ2-3; TRBD1 matches at 7 bases. From germline, CDR1 is DFQATT and CDR2 SNEGSKA (reference sequence). This CDR3 comprises 15 residues.

This clonotype showed up just once. This chain links TRBV5-1 with TRBJ1-1, with D perhaps TRBD1 (5 bases). Germline V gene lookup returns CDR1 SGHRS and CDR2 YFSETQ. Trimming pared 0 bases from V and 3 bases from J, leaving 21 bases between. The CDR3 spans 18 residues. CDR3 nucleotide sequence: TGCGCCAGCAGCTTGGGACCGAGAGGACAACCTGGGGACACTGAAGCTTTCTTT. Translating it yields CASSLGPRGQPGDTEAFF.

The sample holds one count of this clonotype. A junction boundary mismatches the germline segment, possibly from a read error. CDR3 residues: CALPLDQSQHF. The DNA of the CDR3 is TGTGCCCTCCCTTTGGATCAGTCCCAGCATTTT. V gene TRBV19 combines with J gene TRBJ1-5, with D unclear. In germline, CDR1 is LNHDA, CDR2 SQIVND (reference sequence). The CDR3 runs 11 residues.

This CDR3 reads CASSFGQGRNEQYF. The CDR3 DNA reads TGTGCCAGCAGCTTCGGACAGGGTAGGAACGAGCAGTACTTC. The chain links TRBV5-8 to TRBJ2-7; 8 positions match TRBD1. The V gene's germline CDR1 is SGHTS and CDR2 YDEGEE. The CDR3 runs 14 residues. V lost 2 bases and J lost 5; bases outside the gene matches: 6.

This rearrangement joins TRBV6-5 to TRBJ2-5, with 7 bases fitting TRBD1. The CDR3 sequence is 13 residues long. CDR1 is MNHEY, CDR2 SVGAGI, per germline. J gave up 5 bases and V 6 bases, and 6 bases lay outside the gene matches. The CDR3, as DNA: TGTGCCAGCAGCGACAGGGCGGAGGAGACCCAGTACTTC. Its protein product is CASSDRAEETQYF.

Concerning this clonotype itself: This may be a read error, as it is one base from a much larger clone. The J gene is TRBJ2-1, the V gene TRBV20-1, with 7 bases matching TRBD2. Losses at the gene ends were 3 bases for V and 8 bases for J; bases not matched to a gene: 10. Germline lookup yields CDR1 DFQATT and CDR2 SNEGSKA (reference sequence). The CDR3 is 14 amino acids. CDR3 in amino acids: CSASSQVGGDEQFF. Written as DNA, the CDR3 is TGCAGTGCTAGCTCCCAGGTGGGGGGGGATGAGCAGTTCTTC.

This clonotype has a handful of counts. The J gene is TRBJ1-3, the V gene TRBV12-3 or TRBV12-4, with 7 bases that match TRBD1. This CDR3 spans 14 amino acids. V was clipped by 5 bases and J by 9 bases; unmatched bases: 10. CDR3 in amino acids: CASSRGQARGTIYF. CDR3 DNA: TGTGCCAGCAGTAGAGGACAGGCCCGGGGCACCATATATTTT.

The table lists this clonotype with a few counts. The chain is built from TRBV24-1 and TRBJ2-1, with 10 positions matching TRBD1. Trimming took 2 bases from V and 0 from J; bases not matched to a gene: 18. CDR3 length: 22 residues. The germline gives CDR1 KGHDR, CDR2 SFDVKD. CDR3 amino acids: CATSDYSGTGDQRESSYNEQFF. The CDR3 bases are TGTGCCACCAGTGATTACTCCGGGACAGGGGACCAGCGGGAGAGCTCCTACAATGAGCAGTTCTTC.

This sequence joins TRBV25-1 and TRBJ2-7; D unclear. CDR1 and CDR2 (germline): MGHDK, SYGVNS. The CDR3 spans 13 residues. Trimming cost V 6 bases and J 4 bases, with 13 bases left between them. The CDR3 DNA follows: TGTGCCAGCAGCCCTTGGGAAGGGTACGAGCAGTACTTC. Protein: CASSPWEGYEQYF.

The chain combines TRBV24-1 with TRBJ2-6; unclear D gene. Per germline, CDR1 KGHDR and CDR2 SFDVKD. This CDR3 has 16 residues. V dropped 6 bases and J dropped 0 bases, with 11 bases sitting between them. This CDR3 is CATSPPHGSGANVLTF. CDR3 DNA: TGTGCCACCAGTCCCCCTCATGGCTCTGGGGCCAACGTCCTGACTTTC.

This clonotype was seen a few times. The junction does not match germline at one end; this may be a read error. The chain combines TRBV20-1 with TRBJ1-2; D call uncertain. From germline, CDR1 is DFQATT and CDR2 SNEGSKA (reference sequence). The CDR3 consists of 15 residues. The CDR3 nucleotides are TGCAGTGCTAGAGATTGGAGGGCCGCTAACTATGGCTACGCCTTC. Translated: CSARDWRAANYGYAF.

This clonotype showed up many times. The chain uses TRBV12-3 or TRBV12-4 and TRBJ1-2, with D uncertain. V was trimmed by 3 bases and J by 8 bases, leaving 16 bases between them. This CDR3 comprises 14 residues. The DNA of the CDR3 is TGTGCCAGCAGTTTTGGGCGGGTCCCCTGGGGCTACACCTTC. This codes for CASSFGRVPWGYTF.

This chain uses TRBV7-6 with TRBJ2-1, with 7 bases lining up with TRBD2. The end of the DNA fits TRBJ2-5 better, so the J call may be wrong. The germline CDR1 and CDR2 sequences are SGHVS and FNYEAQ. The CDR3 covers 17 residues. CDR3 DNA sequence: TGTGCCAGCAGCTCGCTAGCGGTAGCTACGCTTCAAGAGACCCAGTACTTC. This codes for CASSSLAVATLQETQYF.

This clonotype was counted between two and nine times. The chain combines TRBV20-1 with TRBJ2-7; possibly TRBD1 or TRBD2 for D (5 bases each). V shed 6 bases and J shed 0 bases, with 12 bases lying between them. The CDR3 extends over 13 amino acids. Germline CDR1 DFQATT, CDR2 SNEGSKA (reference sequence). CDR3 nucleotide sequence: TGCAGTGCGGATGACGGGACCTCCTACGAGCAGTACTTC. Translated, it gives CSADDGTSYEQYF.

This clonotype appeared many times. This rearrangement joins TRBV6-1 to TRBJ2-7; unclear D gene. The CDR3 sequence is 14 residues long. CDR1 and CDR2 (germline): MNHNS, SASEGT. Trimming stripped 2 bases from V and 3 bases from J, with 11 bases between. CDR3: CASSEFPKGYEQYF. The CDR3 coding sequence is TGTGCCAGCAGTGAATTCCCCAAGGGCTACGAGCAGTACTTC.

V usage is TRBV7-2 and J usage is TRBJ2-7; tentative D call: TRBD1 (6 bases). Trimming left V 5 bases short and J 5 bases short, with 10 bases between. The CDR3 extends over 12 amino acids. Looked up from germline, CDR1 is SGHTA and CDR2 is FQGNSA. The CDR3, as DNA: TGTGCCAGCAGCGTTCACAGGGACGAGCAGTACTTC. This sequence encodes CASSVHRDEQYF.

V is TRBV2 and J is TRBJ2-6; no reliable D call. The V end lost 4 bases, the J end lost 0 bases, and 10 bases lay between the germline ends. The CDR3 runs to 16 residues. In germline, CDR1 is SNHLY, CDR2 FYNNEI. Here the CDR3 DNA reads TGTGCCAGCAGTGGAGACGTCGACTCTGGGGCCAACGTCCTGACTTTC. This sequence encodes CASSGDVDSGANVLTF.

V is TRBV10-3 and J is TRBJ2-5; 12 bases map to TRBD2. There are 16 residues in the CDR3. The V gene end was trimmed by 5 bases and the J gene end by 2 bases; junction bases not matched to a gene: 6. Germline-derived CDR1 and CDR2 are ENHRY and SYGVKD. The chain's CDR3 is CAISSGTSGYQETQYF. Here the CDR3 DNA reads TGTGCCATCAGTTCCGGGACTAGCGGGTATCAAGAGACCCAGTACTTC.

The gene calls are TRBV2 and TRBJ2-7; TRBD2 matches at 9 bases. Germline CDR1 reads SNHLY; CDR2 reads FYNNEI. The V and J ends lost 7 bases and 7 bases, in that order; junction bases with no gene match: 8. The CDR3 has 13 residues. The CDR3 here is CASKRSGRWEQYF. The CDR3 bases are TGTGCCAGCAAACGGAGCGGGAGGTGGGAGCAGTACTTC.

Regarding this clonotype: This may come from a read error, since a much larger clone is one base off. The gene calls are TRBV19 and TRBJ2-1; D gene uncertain. The CDR3 runs to 13 residues. Germline lookup yields CDR1 LNHDA and CDR2 SQIVND (reference sequence). V lost 8 bases, J lost 1 base, and 9 bases lay in between. CDR3 nucleotide sequence: TGTGCCAGTGGTAAAGGGTCCTACAATGAGCAGTTCTTC. Translation: CASGKGSYNEQFF.

To note about this clonotype: An end of the junction differs from the germline gene, which may be a read error. The chain has TRBV7-9 and TRBJ1-5; a weak D match, TRBD1 (6 bases). The germline CDR1 and CDR2 sequences are SEHNR and FQNEAQ (reference sequence). This CDR3 comprises 15 residues. The CDR3 is CAGSLGGNEGQPQHF. CDR3 in DNA: TGTGCCGGCAGCTTAGGGGGGAATGAAGGCCAGCCCCAGCATTTT.

This clonotype was observed many times. The chain is built from TRBV5-8 and TRBJ2-2; D tentatively reads TRBD1 or TRBD2 (5 bases each). Trimming removed 0 bases at V and 7 bases at J, with 16 bases between. Germline V CDR1 and CDR2: SGHTS, YDEGEE. CDR3 size: 16 residues. The CDR3 loop reads CASSLDPGTTYGELFF. The CDR3, as DNA: TGTGCCAGCAGCTTGGACCCCGGGACCACCTACGGGGAGCTGTTTTTT.

CDR3 DNA sequence: TGTGCCAGCAGTGATAATAGGGGAGGTGGCAATCAGCCCCAGCATTTT. Translated: CASSDNRGGGNQPQHF. This rearrangement joins TRBV25-1 to TRBJ1-5, with a possible D match to TRBD1 (5 bases). Trimming stripped 3 bases from V and 2 bases from J, with 14 bases between. The CDR3 runs 16 residues. CDR1 and CDR2 (germline): MGHDK, SYGVNS.

V usage is TRBV13 and J usage is TRBJ2-1; 14 positions match TRBD2. V trimming: 4 bases; J trimming: 3 bases; junction bases outside the gene matches: 8. This CDR3 region has 18 residues. Germline loops: CDR1 PRHDT, CDR2 FYEKMQ (reference sequence). As DNA, the CDR3 is TGTGCCAGCAGCTCAACCGGGACTAGCGGGAGCTTCTACAATGAGCAGTTCTTC. Translation: CASSSTGTSGSFYNEQFF.

This clonotype was found a few times. The chain uses TRBV10-3 and TRBJ2-6, with TRBD1 matching over 7 bases. Trimming cost V 7 bases and J 2 bases; bases outside gene matches: 11. Per the germline V gene, CDR1 is ENHRY and CDR2 is SYGVKD. The CDR3 loop spans 17 amino acids. The DNA of the CDR3 is TGTGCCATCAAAGACCGGGACAGCGAGCCTGGGGCCAACGTCCTGACTTTC. Translated, it gives CAIKDRDSEPGANVLTF.